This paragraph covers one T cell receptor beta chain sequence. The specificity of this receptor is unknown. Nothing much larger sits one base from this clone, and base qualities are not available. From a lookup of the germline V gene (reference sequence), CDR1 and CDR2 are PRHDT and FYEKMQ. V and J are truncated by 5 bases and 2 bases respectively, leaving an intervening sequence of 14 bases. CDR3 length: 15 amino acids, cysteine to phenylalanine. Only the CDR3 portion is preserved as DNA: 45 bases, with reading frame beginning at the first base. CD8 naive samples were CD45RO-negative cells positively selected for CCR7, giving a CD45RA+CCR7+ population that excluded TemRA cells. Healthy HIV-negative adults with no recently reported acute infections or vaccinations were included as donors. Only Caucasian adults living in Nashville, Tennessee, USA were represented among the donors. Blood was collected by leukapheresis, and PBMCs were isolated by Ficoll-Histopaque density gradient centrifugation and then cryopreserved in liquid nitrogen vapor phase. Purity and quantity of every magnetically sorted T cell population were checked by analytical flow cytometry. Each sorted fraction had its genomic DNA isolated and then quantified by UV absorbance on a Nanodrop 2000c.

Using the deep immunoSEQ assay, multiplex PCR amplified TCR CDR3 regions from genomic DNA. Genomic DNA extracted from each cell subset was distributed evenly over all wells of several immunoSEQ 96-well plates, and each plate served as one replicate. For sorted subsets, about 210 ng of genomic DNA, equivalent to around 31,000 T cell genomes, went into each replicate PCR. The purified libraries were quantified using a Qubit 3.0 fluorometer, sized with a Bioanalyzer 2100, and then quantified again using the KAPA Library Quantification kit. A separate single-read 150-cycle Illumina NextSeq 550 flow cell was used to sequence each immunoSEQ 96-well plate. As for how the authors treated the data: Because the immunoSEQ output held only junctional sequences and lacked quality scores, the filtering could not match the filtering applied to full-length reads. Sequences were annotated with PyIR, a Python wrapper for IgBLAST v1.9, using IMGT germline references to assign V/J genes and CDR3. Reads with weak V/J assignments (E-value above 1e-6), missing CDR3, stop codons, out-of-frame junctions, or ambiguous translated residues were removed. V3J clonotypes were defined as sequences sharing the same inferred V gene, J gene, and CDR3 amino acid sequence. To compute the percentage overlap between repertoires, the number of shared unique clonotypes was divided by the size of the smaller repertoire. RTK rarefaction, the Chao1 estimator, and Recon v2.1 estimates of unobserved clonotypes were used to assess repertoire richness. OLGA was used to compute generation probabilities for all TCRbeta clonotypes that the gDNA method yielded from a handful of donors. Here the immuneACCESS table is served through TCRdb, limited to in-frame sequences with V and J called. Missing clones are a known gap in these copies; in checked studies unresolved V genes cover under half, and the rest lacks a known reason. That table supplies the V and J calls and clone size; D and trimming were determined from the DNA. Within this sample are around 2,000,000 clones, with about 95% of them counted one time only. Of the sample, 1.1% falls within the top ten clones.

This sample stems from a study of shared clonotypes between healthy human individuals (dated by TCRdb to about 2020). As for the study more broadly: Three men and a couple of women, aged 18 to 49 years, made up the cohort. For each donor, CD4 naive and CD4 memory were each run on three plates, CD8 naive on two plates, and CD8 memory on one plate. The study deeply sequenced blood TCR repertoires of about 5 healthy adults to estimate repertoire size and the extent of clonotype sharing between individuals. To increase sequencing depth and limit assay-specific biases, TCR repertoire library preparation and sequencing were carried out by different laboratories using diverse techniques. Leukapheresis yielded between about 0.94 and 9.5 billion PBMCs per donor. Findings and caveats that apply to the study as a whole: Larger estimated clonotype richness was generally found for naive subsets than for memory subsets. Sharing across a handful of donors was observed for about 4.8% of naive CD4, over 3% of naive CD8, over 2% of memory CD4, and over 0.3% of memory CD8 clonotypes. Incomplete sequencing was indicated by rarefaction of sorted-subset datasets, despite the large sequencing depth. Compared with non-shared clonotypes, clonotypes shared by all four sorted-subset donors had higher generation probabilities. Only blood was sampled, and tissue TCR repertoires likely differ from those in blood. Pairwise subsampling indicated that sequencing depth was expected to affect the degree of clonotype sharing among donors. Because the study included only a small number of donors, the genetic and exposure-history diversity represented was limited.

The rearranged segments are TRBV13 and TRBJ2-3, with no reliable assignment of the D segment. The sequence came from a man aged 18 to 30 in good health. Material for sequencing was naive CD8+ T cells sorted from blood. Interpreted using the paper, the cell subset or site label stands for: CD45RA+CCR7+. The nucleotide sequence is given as TGTGCCAGCAGCCCTAACGTATTAGACACAGATACGCAGTATTTT. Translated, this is CASSPNVLDTDTQYF.